This T cell receptor beta chain appears in the sequencing data of a study of cytomegalovirus exposure and HLA in healthy donors. Study as a whole: The 500 to 750 first-cohort repertoires and the 110 or so validation repertoires shared the same platform, a later analysis reported. Findings and limits, study-wide: In vitro testing confirmed a few CMV-associated chains as specific for CMV antigens. It was reported that the classifier diagnosed cytomegalovirus status with high specificity and sensitivity in both the original and validation cohorts. Investigators reported more than 150 TCR beta chains as tied to cytomegalovirus.

This clone has a handful of counts. Its antigen is not identified. Libraries were prepared by immunoSEQ multiplex PCR; TCRdb keeps only in-frame clonotypes and omits some of them. The top ten hold around 2.8% of the sample, which has roughly 170,000 clones, roughly 80% seen once. The sequence came from a woman aged 18-35 years in good health and CMV-seropositive. Specimen: PBMCs.

The DNA for the CDR3 is TGCGCCAGCAGCCTTACAAGACAGGGTAACGACGAGCAGTACTTC. Amino acid sequence: CASSLTRQGNDEQYF. The chain couples TRBV5-1 to TRBJ2-7; 7 bases are a match to TRBD1. J was trimmed by 5 bases and V by 4 bases; bases with no gene match: 12. Germline V gives CDR1 SGHRS, CDR2 YFSETQ. This CDR3 is 15 amino acids long.